This TCR beta chain was sequenced for a study of T cells expressing NK-cell markers. Germline V gene sequence: CDR1 SGHKS, CDR2 YYEKEE (reference sequence). The CDR3 is made up of 15 amino acids. TCRdb re-analyzed the 5' RACE reads; it lists each CDR3 protein once, without DNA. Recorded for this sample: 350,000 to 450,000 distinct CDR3 sequences. The V call is TRBV5-5, the J call TRBJ1-6. The sequence derives from a man aged 18 to 69 in good health. The specimen sequenced was blood T cells: a sorted CD56 or NKG2C T cell subset, CD4+ or CD8+ T cells, or bulk PBMC T cells (not recorded which). Here the CDR3 reads CASSLANPRQSPLHF.